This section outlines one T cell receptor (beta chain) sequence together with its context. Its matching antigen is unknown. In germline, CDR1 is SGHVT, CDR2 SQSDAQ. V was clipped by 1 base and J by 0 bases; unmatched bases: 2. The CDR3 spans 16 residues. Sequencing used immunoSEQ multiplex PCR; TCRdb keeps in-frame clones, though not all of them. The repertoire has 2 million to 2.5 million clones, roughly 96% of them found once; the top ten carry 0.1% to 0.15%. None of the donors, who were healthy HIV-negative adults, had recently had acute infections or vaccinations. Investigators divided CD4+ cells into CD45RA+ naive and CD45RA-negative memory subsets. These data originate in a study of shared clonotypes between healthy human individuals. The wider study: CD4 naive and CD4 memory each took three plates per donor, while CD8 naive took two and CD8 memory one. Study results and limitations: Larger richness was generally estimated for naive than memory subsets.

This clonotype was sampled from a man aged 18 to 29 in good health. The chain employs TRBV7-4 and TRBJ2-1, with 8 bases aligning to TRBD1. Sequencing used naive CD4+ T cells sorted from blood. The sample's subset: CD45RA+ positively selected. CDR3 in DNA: TGTGCCAGCAGCTTAGGTACAGGGGGCTCCTACAATGAGCAGTTCTTC. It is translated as CASSLGTGGSYNEQFF.